This T cell receptor (beta chain) came from a study of cytomegalovirus exposure and HLA in healthy donors. Study outcomes and limitations: In a later analysis, TCR beta V- and J-gene trimming showed a link to a missense DCLRE1C variant. TCR beta chains numbering more than 150 were designated cytomegalovirus-associated.

Turning to this clone: Its antigen is unknown.

It was healthy bone marrow donors who served as donors. Primers included in the PCR were 60 Vbeta and 13 Jbeta primers. Some clones are missing from TCRdb's copy, which holds only in-frame ones; the method was immunoSEQ multiplex PCR. The data show roughly 200,000 clones, 80% to 90% seen once. The V and J ends lost 1 base and 4 bases respectively, with 10 bases between them. Germline V gene data show CDR1 as SGHVS and CDR2 as FQNEAQ. CDR3 length: 15 amino acids. The sequencing sample was made of PBMCs. This TCR was recovered from a man younger than 40 in good health and CMV-seronegative. This chain connects TRBV7-8 to TRBJ2-2; tentatively, D is TRBD1 (7 bases). The CDR3 protein is CASSLGQGGTGELFF. The CDR3 DNA is TGTGCCAGCAGCTTAGGACAGGGAGGCACCGGGGAGCTGTTTTTT.